The 18 T cell receptor beta chains in this list originate from one sample, sequenced in a study of shared clonotypes between healthy human individuals. Produced via immunoSEQ multiplex PCR; TCRdb's table is partial and in-frame only. Found here are some 2,400,000 clones, roughly 95% of them singletons; the top ten hold approximately 0.13%. The sample consisted of naive CD4+ T cells sorted from blood. Subset defined: CD45RA+ positively selected. These receptors came from a man aged 18 to 35 in good health.

The chain uses TRBV14 and TRBJ1-6; D unclear. The CDR3 runs 15 residues. Germline V lookup: CDR1 SGHDN, CDR2 FVKESK. Trimming took off 4 bases at V and 7 bases at J, with 14 bases between the two ends. The CDR3: CASSPRTFPNSPLHF. The CDR3 DNA reads as TGTGCCAGCAGCCCGAGGACCTTCCCCAATTCACCCCTCCACTTT.

The rearrangement joins TRBV9 to TRBJ2-2; the D is unclear. The CDR3 length is 14 residues. CDR1 is SGDLS and CDR2 is YYNGEE in the germline V gene. Trimming shortened V by 3 bases and J by 1 base, and 7 bases separated the two germline ends. CDR3 sequence: CASSEVVNTGELFF. As DNA, the CDR3 is TGTGCCAGCAGCGAAGTAGTGAACACCGGGGAGCTGTTTTTT.

The genes are TRBV6-1 and TRBJ2-1; either TRBD1 or TRBD2 may supply D (5 bases each). From germline, CDR1 is MNHNS and CDR2 SASEGT. This CDR3 region has 15 residues. The ends were cut back, 0 bases at V and 12 bases at J, with 18 bases in the middle. CDR3 coding DNA: TGTGCCAGCAGTGAAGCGGGTCGGCAGGGAGTAGGGCAGTTCTTC. Residues: CASSEAGRQGVGQFF.

The V and J genes are TRBV6-6 and TRBJ2-5; maybe TRBD1 (6 bases). V dropped 2 bases and J dropped 2 bases, with 12 bases sitting between them. CDR1 and CDR2 (germline): MNHNY, SVGAGI (reference sequence). This CDR3 is built from 15 residues. This chain's CDR3 is CASSYAGQGQETQYF. The CDR3 region has the DNA TGTGCCAGCAGTTACGCGGGTCAGGGGCAAGAGACCCAGTACTTC.

Comments on this clone: This sample includes further DNA sequences coding for the same CDR3. The V gene is TRBV5-1, the J gene TRBJ2-3, with D possibly being TRBD2 (5 bases). The length of the CDR3 is 14 residues. Per the germline V gene, CDR1 is SGHRS and CDR2 is YFSETQ. V was pared by 2 bases and J by 0 bases, with 7 bases between. The CDR3 loop is CASSLAASTDTQYF. In DNA form, the CDR3 reads TGCGCCAGCAGCTTAGCGGCGAGCACAGATACGCAGTATTTT.

V is TRBV19 and J is TRBJ2-2; possible D gene TRBD2, 6 bases. Germline V gene data show CDR1 as LNHDA and CDR2 as SQIVND (reference sequence). The CDR3 is made up of 14 amino acids. Trimming stripped 7 bases from V and 1 base from J, with 10 bases between. The CDR3 nucleotides read TGTGCCAGTATCGGGCGGGGGAACACCGGGGAGCTGTTTTTT. It translates to CASIGRGNTGELFF.

The rearrangement joins TRBV7-2 to TRBJ2-3; unclear D gene. Germline loops: CDR1 SGHTA, CDR2 FQGNSA. Trimming removed 3 bases at V and 8 bases at J, with 18 bases between. The CDR3 totals 15 residues. The CDR3 region has the DNA TGTGCCAGCAGCTTCTCCTCGGCTCCTTTAGGTACGCAGTATTTT. As protein: CASSFSSAPLGTQYF.

CDR3: CASSLRTGYQPQHF. In DNA form, the CDR3 reads TGTGCCAGCAGCCTAAGGACAGGATATCAGCCCCAGCATTTT. The chain uses TRBV7-8 and TRBJ1-5, with 7 bases that match TRBD1. This CDR3 spans 14 amino acids. Unmatched junction bases numbered 6, after V lost 5 bases and J lost 5 bases. Per the germline V gene, CDR1 is SGHVS and CDR2 is FQNEAQ.

V is TRBV10-3 and J is TRBJ2-1, with 7 positions matching TRBD2. In germline, CDR1 is ENHRY, CDR2 SYGVKD. J was trimmed by 0 bases and V by 10 bases; bases with no gene match: 6. This CDR3 contains 14 residues. CDR3 sequence reads: CATVGGGSYNEQFF. CDR3 DNA sequence: TGTGCCACCGTGGGCGGGGGCTCCTACAATGAGCAGTTCTTC.

The V gene is TRBV15, the J gene TRBJ2-5; D uncertain. This CDR3 has 15 residues. The germline CDR1 and CDR2 sequences are LNHNV and YYDKDF (reference sequence). V was clipped by 1 base and J by 2 bases, with 11 bases between them. The CDR3 reads CATSRGGIEQETQYF. CDR3 in DNA: TGTGCCACCAGCAGAGGTGGCATTGAGCAAGAGACCCAGTACTTC.

The CDR3 here is CAWSGGYGVDTEAFF. In DNA form, the CDR3 reads TGTGCCTGGAGTGGTGGCTATGGTGTCGACACTGAAGCTTTCTTT. The chain carries TRBV30 and TRBJ1-1; D not resolved. Deletions cut 1 base from V and 3 bases from J, with 15 bases between. The CDR3 is 15 amino acids. The germline gives CDR1 GTSNPN, CDR2 SVGIG (reference sequence).

The V and J genes are TRBV30 and TRBJ1-2; D is perhaps TRBD1 (6 bases). Germline V lookup: CDR1 GTSNPN, CDR2 SVGIG (reference sequence). The CDR3 runs 13 residues. V was pared by 6 bases and J by 4 bases, with 15 bases between. The CDR3 loop is CACLKGGSYGYTF. The CDR3, as DNA: TGTGCCTGCCTTAAGGGGGGAAGCTATGGCTACACCTTC. Filled out from reference TRBV30 and TRBJ1-2, the complete variable domain reads SQTIHQWPATLVQPVGSPLSLECTVEGTSNPNLYWYRQAAGRGLQLLFYSVGIGQISSEVPQNLSASRPQDRQFILSSKKLLLSDSGFYLCACLKGGSYGYTFGSGTRLTVV.

The CDR3 bases are TGCGCCAGCAGCCGATCGGGACAAAACTCCTACGAGCAGTACTTC. It encodes CASSRSGQNSYEQYF. The chain recombines TRBV5-1 with TRBJ2-7, with a tentative D call TRBD1 (6 bases). Per germline, CDR1 SGHRS and CDR2 YFSETQ. This CDR3 spans 15 amino acids. V shed 4 bases and J shed 0 bases, with 14 bases lying between them. Full variable domain (outside the CDR3, taken from reference TRBV5-1 and TRBJ2-7): KAGVTQTPRYLIKTRGQQVTLSCSPISGHRSVSWYQQTPGQGLQFLFEYFSETQRNKGNFPGRFSGRQFSNSRSEMNVSTLELGDSALYLCASSRSGQNSYEQYFGPGTRLTVT.

This sequence joins TRBV5-1 and TRBJ2-5; D remains ambiguous. V dropped 5 bases and J dropped 5 bases, with 16 bases sitting between them. CDR3 length: 14 residues. CDR1 and CDR2 (germline): SGHRS, YFSETQ. The CDR3 loop is CASRQYGLGETQYF. The CDR3 coding sequence is TGCGCCAGCAGGCAGTATGGGCTGGGGGAGACCCAGTACTTC.

The chain combines TRBV5-6 with TRBJ2-3; D is possibly TRBD1 or TRBD2 (5 bases each). The V end lost 0 bases, the J end lost 3 bases, and 14 bases lay between the germline ends. CDR3 length equals 16 residues. CDR1 and CDR2 (germline): SGHDT, YYEEEE. The CDR3: CASSLEGPRVTDTQYF. CDR3 bases: TGTGCCAGCAGCTTGGAGGGACCAAGGGTGACAGATACGCAGTATTTT.

This rearrangement joins TRBV10-1 to TRBJ2-4; D may be TRBD2 (5 bases). The CDR3 loop spans 16 amino acids. Germline assignment: CDR1 WNHNN and CDR2 SYGVQD (reference sequence). The V gene lost 3 bases and the J gene lost 0 bases, with 12 bases spanning the gap. The chain's CDR3 is CASSENSGLAKNIQYF. Here the CDR3 DNA reads TGCGCCAGCAGTGAAAATTCGGGATTAGCCAAAAACATTCAGTACTTC.

The rearrangement uses TRBV7-2 and TRBJ2-7, with 8 bases lining up with TRBD2. The CDR3 has 14 residues. Germline V gives CDR1 SGHTA, CDR2 FQGNSA. The J segment lost 2 bases and the V segment lost 6 bases, leaving 6 bases of the junction unmatched. DNA for the CDR3: TGTGCCAGCAGACGGGGGGGCGGAACCTACGAGCAGTACTTC. Translation gives CASRRGGGTYEQYF. The entire variable domain, with the rest obtained from reference TRBV7-2 and TRBJ2-7, is as follows: GAGVSQSPSNKVTEKGKDVELRCDPISGHTALYWYRQSLGQGLEFLIYFQGNSAPDKSGLPSDRFSAERTGGSVSTLTIQRTQQEDSAVYLCASRRGGGTYEQYFGPGTRLTVT.

This rearrangement joins TRBV11-3 to TRBJ2-2; tentatively, D is TRBD2 (6 bases). Germline values: CDR1 SGHNT, CDR2 YENEEA. The ends were cut back, 3 bases at V and 5 bases at J, with 10 bases in the middle. The CDR3 contains 14 residues. CDR3 sequence: CASSFRGRTGELFF. The CDR3 nucleotides read TGTGCCAGCAGCTTCCGGGGGAGAACCGGGGAGCTGTTTTTT.